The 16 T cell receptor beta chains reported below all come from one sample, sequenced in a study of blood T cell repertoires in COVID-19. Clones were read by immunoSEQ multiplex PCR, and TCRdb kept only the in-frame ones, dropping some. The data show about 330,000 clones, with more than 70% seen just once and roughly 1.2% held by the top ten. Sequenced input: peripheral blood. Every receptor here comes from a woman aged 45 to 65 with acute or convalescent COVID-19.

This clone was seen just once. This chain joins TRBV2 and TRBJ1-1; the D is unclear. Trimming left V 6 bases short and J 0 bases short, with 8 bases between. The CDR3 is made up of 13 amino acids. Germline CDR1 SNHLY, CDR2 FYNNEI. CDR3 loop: CASRATLNTEAFF. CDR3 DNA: TGTGCCAGCAGGGCCACACTGAACACTGAAGCTTTCTTT.

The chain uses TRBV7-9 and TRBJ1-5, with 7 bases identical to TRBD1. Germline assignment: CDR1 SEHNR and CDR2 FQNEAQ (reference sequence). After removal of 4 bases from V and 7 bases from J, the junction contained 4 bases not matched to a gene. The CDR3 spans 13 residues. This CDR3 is CASSYDRDQPQHF. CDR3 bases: TGTGCCAGCAGCTATGACAGGGACCAGCCCCAGCATTTT. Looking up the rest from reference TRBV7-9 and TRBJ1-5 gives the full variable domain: DTGVSQNPRHKITKRGQNVTFRCDPISEHNRLYWYRQTLGQGPEFLTYFQNEAQLEKSRLLSDRFSAERPKGSFSTLEIQRTEQGDSAMYLCASSYDRDQPQHFGDGTRLSIL.

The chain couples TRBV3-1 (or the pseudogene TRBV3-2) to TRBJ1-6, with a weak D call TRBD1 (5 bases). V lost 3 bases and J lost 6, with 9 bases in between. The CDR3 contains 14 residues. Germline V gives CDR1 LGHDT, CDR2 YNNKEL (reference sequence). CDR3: CASSHMGLNSPLHF. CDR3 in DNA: TGTGCCAGCAGCCACATGGGACTTAATTCACCCCTCCACTTT.

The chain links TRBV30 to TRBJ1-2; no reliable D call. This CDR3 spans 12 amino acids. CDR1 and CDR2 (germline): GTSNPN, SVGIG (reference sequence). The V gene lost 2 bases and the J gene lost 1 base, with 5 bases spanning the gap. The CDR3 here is CAWSQDNYGYTF. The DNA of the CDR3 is TGTGCCTGGAGTCAGGATAACTATGGCTACACCTTC.

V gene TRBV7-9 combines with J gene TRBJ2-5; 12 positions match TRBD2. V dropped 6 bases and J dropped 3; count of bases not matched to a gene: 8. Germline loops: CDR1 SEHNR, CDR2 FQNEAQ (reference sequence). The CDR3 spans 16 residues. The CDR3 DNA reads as TGTGCCAGCAGTCCTCCTGGACTAGCGGGGAAAGAGACCCAGTACTTC. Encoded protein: CASSPPGLAGKETQYF.

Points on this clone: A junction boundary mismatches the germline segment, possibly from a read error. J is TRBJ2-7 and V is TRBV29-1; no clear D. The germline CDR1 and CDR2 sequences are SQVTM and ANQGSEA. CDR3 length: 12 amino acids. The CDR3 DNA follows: TGCAGCGCTGAAACAGATGATTACGAGCAGTACTTC. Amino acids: CSAETDDYEQYF.

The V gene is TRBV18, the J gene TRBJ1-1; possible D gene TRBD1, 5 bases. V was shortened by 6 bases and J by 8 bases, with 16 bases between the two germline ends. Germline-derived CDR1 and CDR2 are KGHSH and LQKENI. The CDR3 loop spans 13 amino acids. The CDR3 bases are TGTGCCAGCTCTCCGTTGCACAAGGGGGAAGCTTTCTTT. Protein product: CASSPLHKGEAFF.

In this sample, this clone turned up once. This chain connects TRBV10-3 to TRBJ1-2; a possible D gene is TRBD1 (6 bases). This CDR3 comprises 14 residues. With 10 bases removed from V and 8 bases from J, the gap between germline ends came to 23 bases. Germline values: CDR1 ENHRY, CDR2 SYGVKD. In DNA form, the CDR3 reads TGTGCCACAGGGTTGGGGGCCACCTCACAGGGCTACACCTTC. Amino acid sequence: CATGLGATSQGYTF.

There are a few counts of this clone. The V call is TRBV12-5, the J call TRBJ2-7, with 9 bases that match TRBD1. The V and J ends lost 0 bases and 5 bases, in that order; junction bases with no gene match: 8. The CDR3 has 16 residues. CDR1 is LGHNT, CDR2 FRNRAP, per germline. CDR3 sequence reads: CASGLVLGQGYHEQYF. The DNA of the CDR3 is TGTGCTAGTGGTTTGGTCCTGGGACAGGGTTACCACGAGCAGTACTTC.

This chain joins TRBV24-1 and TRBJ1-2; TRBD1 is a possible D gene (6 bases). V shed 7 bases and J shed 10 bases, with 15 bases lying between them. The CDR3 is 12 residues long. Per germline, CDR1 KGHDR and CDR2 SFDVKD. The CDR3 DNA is TGTGCCACCAGCACAGGGAGCACGGACTACACCTTC. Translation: CATSTGSTDYTF.

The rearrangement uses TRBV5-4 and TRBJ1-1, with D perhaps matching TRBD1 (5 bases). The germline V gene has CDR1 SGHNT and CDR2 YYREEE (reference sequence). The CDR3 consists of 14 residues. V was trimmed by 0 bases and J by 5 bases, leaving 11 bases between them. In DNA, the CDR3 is TGTGCCAGCAGCTTGGAGGCCCGGGGGACTGAAGCTTTCTTT. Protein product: CASSLEARGTEAFF.

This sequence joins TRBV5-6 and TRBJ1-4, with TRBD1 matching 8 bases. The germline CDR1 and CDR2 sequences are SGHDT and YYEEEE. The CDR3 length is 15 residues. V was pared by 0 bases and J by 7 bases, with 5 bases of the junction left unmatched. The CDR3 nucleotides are TGTGCCAGCAGCTTGGGTGGACAGGGATTTGAAAAACTGTTTTTT. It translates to CASSLGGQGFEKLFF.

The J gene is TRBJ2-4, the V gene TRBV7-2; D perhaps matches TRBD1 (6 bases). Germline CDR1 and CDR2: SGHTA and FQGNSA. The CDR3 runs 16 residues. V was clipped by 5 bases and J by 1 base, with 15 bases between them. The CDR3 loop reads CASSRGGQGAKNIQYF. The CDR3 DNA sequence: TGTGCCAGCAGCCGGGGTGGGCAGGGGGCCAAAAACATTCAGTACTTC.

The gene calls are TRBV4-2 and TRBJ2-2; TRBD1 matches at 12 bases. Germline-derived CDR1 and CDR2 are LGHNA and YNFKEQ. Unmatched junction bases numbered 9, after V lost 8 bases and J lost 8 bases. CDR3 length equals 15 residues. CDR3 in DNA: TGTGCCAGCTGTCCGGGACAGGGGGCGCCGGGGGAGCTGTTTTTT. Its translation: CASCPGQGAPGELFF.

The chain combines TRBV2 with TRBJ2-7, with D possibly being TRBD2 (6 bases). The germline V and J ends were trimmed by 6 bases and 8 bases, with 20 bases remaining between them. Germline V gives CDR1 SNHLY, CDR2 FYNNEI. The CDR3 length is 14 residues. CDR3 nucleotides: TGTGCCAGCAGACTGGGGCGGGAAGCCGGAAAGCAGTACTTC. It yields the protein CASRLGREAGKQYF. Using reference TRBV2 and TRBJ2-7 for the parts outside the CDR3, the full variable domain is EPEVTQTPSHQVTQMGQEVILRCVPISNHLYFYWYRQILGQKVEFLVSFYNNEISEKSEIFDDQFSVERPDGSNFTLKIRSTKLEDSAMYFCASRLGREAGKQYFGPGTRLTVT.

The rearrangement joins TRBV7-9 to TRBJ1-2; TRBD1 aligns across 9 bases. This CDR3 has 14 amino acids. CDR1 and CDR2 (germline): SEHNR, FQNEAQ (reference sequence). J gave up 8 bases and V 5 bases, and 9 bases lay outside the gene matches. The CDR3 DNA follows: TGTGCCAGCAGCACGACTACAGGGGGCGTAGGCTACACCTTC. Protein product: CASSTTTGGVGYTF.